A selection of T cell receptor beta chains follows, all from one sample in a study of blood T cell repertoires in COVID-19. Some clones are missing from TCRdb's copy, which holds only in-frame ones; the method was immunoSEQ multiplex PCR. Of about 180,000 clones listed, about four fifths were seen once; the top ten hold 6.5% to 8%. The sequencing sample was made of peripheral blood. Receptors originate from a man aged 65 to 79 with active or convalescent COVID-19. The CDR3 runs from the conserved cysteine through the conserved F or W. Fields, in order: V gene, J gene, D gene, clone size, CDR3 DNA, CDR3 protein. D genes are given only for firm matches. Some rows mark clone size as missing; the rest say once, few, many or name a class of expanded clone.

TRBV9	TRBJ2-1	TRBD2	few	TGTGCCAGCAGCGCGACTAGCGGGAGGGCCGAATATGAGCAGTTCTTC	CASSATSGRAEYEQFF
TRBV6-5	TRBJ1-1	TRBD1	.	TGTGCCAGCAGGGACAGGGGAGGAACTGAAGCTTTCTTT	CASRDRGGTEAFF
TRBV11-1	TRBJ2-1	.	.	TGTGCCAGCAGCTCGACAGATCGCTACAATGAGCAGTTCTTC	CASSSTDRYNEQFF
TRBV30	TRBJ2-5	TRBD2	once	TGTGCCTGGACTAGCGGGCACCCGGGGGCCCAGTACTTC	CAWTSGHPGAQYF
TRBV12-5	TRBJ1-6	.	.	TGTGCTAGTGGTTTGGAGGGGCTCGATTCACCCCTCCACTTT	CASGLEGLDSPLHF
TRBV4-1	TRBJ1-5	TRBD1	.	TGCGCCAGCAGCCCGAACAGGGGGGACCAGCCCCAGCATTTT	CASSPNRGDQPQHF
TRBV5-1	TRBJ2-1	TRBD2	.	TGCGCCAGCAGCGACACTAGCGGGAGTAAGGAGCAGTTCTTC	CASSDTSGSKEQFF
TRBV7-3	TRBJ2-1	TRBD2	many	TGTGCCAGCAGCTTAACCGGGGCGGGAGGTCTCTCCTACAATGAGCAGTTCTTC	CASSLTGAGGLSYNEQFF
TRBV3-1/TRBV3-2	TRBJ1-2	TRBD1	.	TGTGCCAGCAGACATGGACAGGGTGGATATGGCTACACCTTC	CASRHGQGGYGYTF
TRBV7-2	TRBJ1-1	.	.	TGTGCCAGCAGCTTAGCCTCAGACACTGAAGCTTTCTTT	CASSLASDTEAFF
TRBV10-3	TRBJ2-1	TRBD1	.	TGTGCCATCAGACAGGGGGCCGGGGATGAGCAGTTCTTC	CAIRQGAGDEQFF
TRBV27	TRBJ2-7	.	.	TGTGCCAGCAGTCTCGTCGCAGGTTTGAAGGGGAACGAGCAGTACTTC	CASSLVAGLKGNEQYF
TRBV3-1/TRBV3-2	TRBJ2-3	.	few	TGTGCCAGCAGCCAAAGGGGGCTAGCGAGGGATCCAGATACGCAGTATTTT	CASSQRGLARDPDTQYF
TRBV6-4	TRBJ2-3	TRBD1	.	TGTGCCAGCAGTTCACAGGGGGGATCAGATACGCAGTATTTT	CASSSQGGSDTQYF
TRBV20-1	TRBJ1-6	.	.	TGCAGTGCCATCAGTAATTCACCCCTCCACTTT	CSAISNSPLHF
TRBV4-2	TRBJ2-1	.	.	TGTGCCAGCAGCCAAGGGCAAAGCGATGAGCAGTTCTTC	CASSQGQSDEQFF
TRBV16	TRBJ1-5	TRBD1	few	TGTGCCAGCAGCCCTCGACAGGGACGGCAGCCCCAGCATTTT	CASSPRQGRQPQHF
TRBV5-1	TRBJ2-5	TRBD2	.	TGCGCCAGCAGCTTGGCCGGCCTAGCGGGAAGAGAGACCCAGTACTTC	CASSLAGLAGRETQYF
TRBV28	TRBJ1-1	.	few	TGTGCCACCATTCAGGGGCTCAGCACTGAAGCTTTCTTT	CATIQGLSTEAFF
TRBV30	TRBJ1-1	.	.	TGTGCCTGGAGTGTACAGAGGAACACTGAAGCTTTCTTT	CAWSVQRNTEAFF
TRBV7-9	TRBJ1-1	TRBD1	few	TGTGCCAGCAGCTTTGGACAGGGAAAGAACACTGAAGCTTTCTTT	CASSFGQGKNTEAFF
TRBV7-9	TRBJ2-7	.	.	TGTGCCAGCAGCCCCGTTATCCAGGGTGGAGAGCAGTACTTC	CASSPVIQGGEQYF
TRBV7-3	TRBJ1-1	.	many	TGTGCCAGCAGCCCGGGGGGTATGAACACTGAAGCTTTCTTT	CASSPGGMNTEAFF
TRBV5-1	TRBJ2-6	.	.	TGCGCCAGCAGCTACACGGGGAGCTCTGGGGCCAACGTCCTGACTTTC	CASSYTGSSGANVLTF
TRBV7-6	TRBJ1-6	.	.	TGTGCCAGCAGTCATCACAGGGTAAGCTCCTATAATTCACCCCTCCACTTT	CASSHHRVSSYNSPLHF
TRBV7-9	TRBJ1-6	.	.	TGTGCCAGCAGCCTGAATTCACCCCTCCACTTT	CASSLNSPLHF
TRBV3-1/TRBV3-2	TRBJ2-1	.	.	TGTGCCAGCAGCGCCCGCTACTCCAATGAGCAGTTCTTC	CASSARYSNEQFF
TRBV29-1	TRBJ1-2	TRBD1	.	TGCAGCGTTGAAGAGGGGGACAGCCACTATGGCTACACCTTC	CSVEEGDSHYGYTF
TRBV5-4	TRBJ2-1	TRBD2	.	TGTGCCAGCAGCATAACTAGCGGGAGTTACAATGAGCAGTTCTTC	CASSITSGSYNEQFF
TRBV18	TRBJ2-3	TRBD2	.	TGTGCCAGCTCACCAGCCGGGGGGGGCACAGATACGCAGTATTTT	CASSPAGGGTDTQYF
TRBV30	TRBJ2-7	.	.	TGTGCCTGGAGTCTAACAGAATTGAGGGAGTACTTC	CAWSLTELREYF
TRBV11-2	TRBJ2-5	.	.	TGTGCCAGCTCGAAGCAGGTTTTCCAAGAGACCCAGTACTTC	CASSKQVFQETQYF
TRBV3-1/TRBV3-2	TRBJ1-1	.	.	TGTGCCAGCAGACTCGGGGGTCTGGAAGCTTTCTTT	CASRLGGLEAFF
TRBV28	TRBJ2-7	TRBD2	.	TGTGCCAGTGGTGGTCTTAACGGCGGGAGGGCCTACGAGCAGTACTTC	CASGGLNGGRAYEQYF
TRBV7-2	TRBJ2-2	TRBD2	few	TGTGCCAGCAGCTTGGGGGGGAGCAACACCGGGGAGCTGTTTTTT	CASSLGGSNTGELFF
TRBV2	TRBJ1-2	.	.	TGTGCCAGCGCCAGGGGAATCGGGAACTATGGCTACACCTTC	CASARGIGNYGYTF
TRBV7-2	TRBJ1-2	TRBD1	.	TGTGCCAGCAGCCCACAGGGGGCGACTAACTATGGCTACACCTTC	CASSPQGATNYGYTF
TRBV19	TRBJ1-1	TRBD1	few	TGTGCCAGTAGAACCGGGACAGGTAACACTGAAGCTTTCTTT	CASRTGTGNTEAFF
TRBV19	TRBJ2-3	.	once	TGTGCCAGTAGTATTAGCTCGGCGGCAGATACGCAGTATTTT	CASSISSAADTQYF
TRBV6-1	TRBJ1-5	TRBD1	.	TGTGCCAGCAGTGAACGGGGACAGAGCAATCAGCCCCAGCATTTT	CASSERGQSNQPQHF
TRBV4-3	TRBJ2-1	.	.	TGCGCCAGCAGCCAATCACTACCCACTTACAATGAGCAGTTCTTC	CASSQSLPTYNEQFF
TRBV5-8	TRBJ1-1	.	.	TGTGCCAGCAGCTTGGGAGGGCAGAGGAACACTGAAGCTTTCTTT	CASSLGGQRNTEAFF
TRBV24-1	TRBJ1-4	TRBD1	.	TGTGCCACCAGTGATTTGCTGGTGGGACAGCTTAATGAAAAACTGTTTTTT	CATSDLLVGQLNEKLFF
TRBV2	TRBJ2-3	.	.	TGTGCCAGCAGTGTTGAAGGGGTATCAGATACGCAGTATTTT	CASSVEGVSDTQYF
TRBV10-3	TRBJ2-3	TRBD1	.	TGTGCCATCAGTGACCAGGGGGCCAAAGCAGATACGCAGTATTTT	CAISDQGAKADTQYF
TRBV18	TRBJ1-3	.	few	TGTGCCAGCTCACCCTCTATGAGTTCGGGGGGCTCTGGAAACACCATATATTTT	CASSPSMSSGGSGNTIYF
TRBV7-8	TRBJ2-1	TRBD2	.	TGTGCCAGCAGCGCCTTGGGGGGGGTCGCCTACAATGAGCAGTTCTTC	CASSALGGVAYNEQFF
TRBV5-1	TRBJ2-3	.	.	TGCGCCAGCAGCTTTGCAGGGGACCCCACAGATACGCAGTATTTT	CASSFAGDPTDTQYF
TRBV7-6	TRBJ2-2	.	.	TGTGCCAGCAGATCTTGGTCGGGAGTAGGCGGGGAGCTGTTTTTT	CASRSWSGVGGELFF
TRBV7-9	TRBJ2-7	TRBD2	.	TGTGCCAGCAGCGTAAGGACTAGCGGACCGGGTTGGTACTTC	CASSVRTSGPGWYF
TRBV6-2/TRBV6-3	TRBJ2-7	.	.	TGTGCCAGCAGTATGGCGGGCTACTCCTACGAGCAGTACTTC	CASSMAGYSYEQYF